The next 15 T cell receptor beta chains were all read from a single sample in a study of PD-1 blockade in classical Hodgkin lymphoma. The method was immunoSEQ multiplex PCR; TCRdb's version includes in-frame clones alone and lacks a portion of them. The sample comprises fewer than 8,500 clones, 60% to 85% of which are singletons, and approximately 8.7% rests with the top ten. The time point: newly diagnosed, previously untreated cHL patient sample. The sequencing input was peripheral blood mononuclear cells (PBMCs). These receptors all come from a human donor with classical Hodgkin lymphoma.

The chain has TRBV7-7 and TRBJ2-6; D is unclear. The V end was cut by 5 bases, the J end by 5 bases, with 25 bases between. The CDR3 loop spans 19 amino acids. The germline gives CDR1 SSHAT, CDR2 FNYEAQ (reference sequence). The CDR3 bases are TGTGCCAGCAGCCAAGTTTCTAAGTGCCACAAAAGTCGGGCCAACGTCCTGACTTTC. Its translation: CASSQVSKCHKSRANVLTF.

This chain connects TRBV6-5 to TRBJ2-7, with a weak D call TRBD1 (7 bases). Germline V lookup: CDR1 MNHEY, CDR2 SVGAGI. Trimming took 1 base from V and 3 from J, leaving 10 bases between them. The CDR3 covers 14 residues. CDR3 protein: CASSYWQGGYEQYF. The DNA of the CDR3 is TGTGCCAGCAGTTACTGGCAGGGGGGCTACGAGCAGTACTTC.

The count of this clone is one. V gene TRBV30 combines with J gene TRBJ1-3; D not resolved. Germline values: CDR1 GTSNPN, CDR2 SVGIG (reference sequence). With 4 bases removed from V and 0 bases from J, the gap between germline ends came to 7 bases. This CDR3 region has 13 residues. The CDR3 DNA reads as TGTGCCTGGACTACACTCTCTGGAAACACCATATATTTT. Encoded protein: CAWTTLSGNTIYF.

The rearrangement joins TRBV6-1 to TRBJ2-3, with 13 bases fitting TRBD2. Trimming cost V 4 bases and J 4 bases; bases outside gene matches: 2. Germline lookup yields CDR1 MNHNS and CDR2 SASEGT. The length of the CDR3 is 15 residues. CDR3 amino acids: CASSATSGGPDTQYF. The CDR3 bases are TGTGCCAGCAGTGCGACTAGCGGGGGGCCAGATACGCAGTATTTT.

V gene TRBV2 combines with J gene TRBJ2-7, with TRBD2 matching 10 bases. With V trimmed by 4 bases and J by 2 bases, 5 bases remained unmatched. The germline V gene has CDR1 SNHLY and CDR2 FYNNEI. This CDR3 is built from 15 residues. The chain's CDR3 is CASSVGTSAAYEQYF. DNA of the CDR3: TGTGCCAGCAGTGTCGGGACTAGCGCCGCCTACGAGCAGTACTTC.

V is TRBV19 and J is TRBJ2-3; D is undetermined. CDR3 size: 12 residues. Germline V gene sequence: CDR1 LNHDA, CDR2 SQIVND (reference sequence). The V and J ends lost 2 bases and 3 bases respectively, with 3 bases between them. The CDR3 reads CASSITTDTQYF. The CDR3 nucleotides read TGTGCCAGTAGTATAACAACAGATACGCAGTATTTT.

This chain links TRBV10-3 with TRBJ2-1; D perhaps matches TRBD1 (5 bases). CDR1 ENHRY and CDR2 SYGVKD come from the germline V gene. The CDR3 is made up of 15 amino acids. V lost 6 bases and J 0 bases, leaving 12 bases between the germline ends. The CDR3 coding sequence is TGTGCCATCAGCTTACAGGCTAGCTCCTACAATGAGCAGTTCTTC. Amino acids: CAISLQASSYNEQFF.

The rearrangement uses TRBV6-5 and TRBJ2-1; D possibly corresponds to TRBD2 (6 bases). Germline V lookup: CDR1 MNHEY, CDR2 SVGAGI. CDR3 length: 16 amino acids. The V and J ends lost 0 bases and 1 base respectively, with 10 bases between them. CDR3 residues: CASSYSWGDSYNEQFF. In DNA form, the CDR3 reads TGTGCCAGCAGTTACTCGTGGGGGGATTCCTACAATGAGCAGTTCTTC.

The chain couples TRBV28 to TRBJ2-1; 8 bases are shared with TRBD2. This CDR3 comprises 17 residues. The junction had 11 bases not matched to a gene; V was cut back by 3 bases and J by 4 bases. Germline V lookup: CDR1 MDHEN, CDR2 SYDVKM. The CDR3 DNA is TGTGCCAGCAGTTTGGCGGGAGGCCCAGAAGGGTACAATGAGCAGTTCTTC. It codes for CASSLAGGPEGYNEQFF.

This chain uses TRBV5-4 with TRBJ2-5; D uncertain. The CDR3 consists of 12 residues. The V gene lost 0 bases and the J gene lost 5 bases, with 5 bases spanning the gap. Germline CDR1 is SGHNT and CDR2 is YYREEE (reference sequence). In nucleotides, the CDR3 is TGTGCCAGCAGCTTGGCCCGGGAGACCCAGTACTTC. Translating gives CASSLARETQYF.

V gene TRBV5-1 combines with J gene TRBJ2-1, with TRBD2 matching over 7 bases. This CDR3 is built from 15 residues. The V gene's germline CDR1 is SGHRS and CDR2 YFSETQ. Trimming cost V 0 bases and J 1 base; bases outside gene matches: 1. CDR3 nucleotides: TGCGCCAGCAGCTTGGGACTAGCATCCTACAATGAGCAGTTCTTC. Protein product: CASSLGLASYNEQFF.

The CDR3 region has the DNA TGTGCCAGCAGTGCCGACATGGGTGACACCTTC. It codes for CASSADMGDTF. The V call is TRBV2, the J call TRBJ1-2; no reliable D call. Germline lookup yields CDR1 SNHLY and CDR2 FYNNEI. Trimming removed 4 bases from V and 12 bases from J, with 12 bases in between. The CDR3 covers 11 residues.

This chain uses TRBV29-1 with TRBJ1-1; D gene ambiguous. V was trimmed by 5 bases and J by 8 bases, leaving 12 bases between them. The CDR3 spans 11 residues. Per the germline V gene, CDR1 is SQVTM and CDR2 is ANQGSEA. The CDR3 reads CSVRTSGEAFF. For the CDR3, the DNA is TGCAGCGTTAGGACCTCGGGGGAAGCTTTCTTT.

In nucleotides, the CDR3 is TGTGCCAGTTCAAGCGGGGGGAGTACGGCCACAGATACGCAGTATTTT. Translating gives CASSSGGSTATDTQYF. V usage is TRBV19 and J usage is TRBJ2-3, with 9 bases lining up with TRBD2. The germline V gene has CDR1 LNHDA and CDR2 SQIVND (reference sequence). The junction had 11 bases not matched to a gene; V was cut back by 8 bases and J by 2 bases. This CDR3 has 16 residues.

CDR3 protein: CAIRGEGLYEQYF. DNA for the CDR3: TGTGCCATCCGAGGCGAGGGACTCTACGAGCAGTACTTC. The chain recombines TRBV10-3 with TRBJ2-7; D is perhaps TRBD2 (6 bases). CDR1 is ENHRY, CDR2 SYGVKD, per germline. Trimming shortened V by 8 bases and J by 3 bases, and 14 bases separated the two germline ends. This CDR3 has 13 amino acids.